The 27 T cell receptor beta chains presented below share a single source sample, sequenced in a study of blood T cell repertoires in COVID-19. Produced via immunoSEQ multiplex PCR; TCRdb's table is partial and in-frame only. The sample yields roughly 180,000 clones, over 80% seen once. Sequencing was carried out using PBMCs or T cells enriched from blood (not recorded which). The origin of the receptors is a woman aged 55-70 years who had recovered from COVID-19.

The rearrangement joins TRBV5-6 to TRBJ2-5; 8 nucleotides align to TRBD1. Looked up from germline, CDR1 is SGHDT and CDR2 is YYEEEE. The CDR3 spans 14 residues. J lost 4 bases, V lost 3 bases, and 5 bases had no gene match. The CDR3 loop reads CASSYQTGAETQYF. For the CDR3, the DNA is TGTGCCAGCAGCTACCAGACAGGGGCAGAGACCCAGTACTTC.

The rearrangement joins TRBV19 to TRBJ1-5; D remains unclear. Per the germline V gene, CDR1 is LNHDA and CDR2 is SQIVND (reference sequence). The CDR3 runs to 12 residues. V lost 8 bases and J lost 6, with 11 bases in between. Here the CDR3 reads CASSGLGQPQHF. DNA of the CDR3: TGTGCCAGTTCCGGGTTAGGTCAGCCCCAGCATTTT.

The V call is TRBV7-9, the J call TRBJ1-4; D gene ambiguous. Trimming stripped 1 base from V and 7 bases from J, with 13 bases between. Looked up from germline, CDR1 is SEHNR and CDR2 is FQNEAQ (reference sequence). The CDR3 sequence is 15 residues long. CDR3 sequence (DNA): TGTGCCAGCAGCTTAGAAGGCTACCGGGGTGAAAAACTGTTTTTT. Protein sequence: CASSLEGYRGEKLFF. Full variable domain (missing parts from reference TRBV7-9 and TRBJ1-4): DTGVSQNPRHKITKRGQNVTFRCDPISEHNRLYWYRQTLGQGPEFLTYFQNEAQLEKSRLLSDRFSAERPKGSFSTLEIQRTEQGDSAMYLCASSLEGYRGEKLFFGSGTQLSVL.

The V and J genes are TRBV5-1 and TRBJ2-7; 11 bases match TRBD1. The CDR3 is 14 residues long. Germline V gene lookup returns CDR1 SGHRS and CDR2 YFSETQ. The ends lost 2 bases at V and 4 bases at J; junction bases unmatched: 2. CDR3 amino acids: CASSLGQGAYEQYF. The CDR3 DNA reads TGCGCCAGCAGCTTAGGACAGGGGGCTTACGAGCAGTACTTC.

In regard to this clone: Additional DNA sequences in this sample encode the identical CDR3. The chain couples TRBV18 to TRBJ2-3, with 10 bases identical to TRBD2. The CDR3 sequence is 16 residues long. Germline-derived CDR1 and CDR2 are KGHSH and LQKENI. V shed 3 bases and J 3 bases; nucleotides not matched to a gene: 6. DNA for the CDR3: TGTGCCAGCTCACCCCTTGGTAGCGGGGGGACAGATACGCAGTATTTT. Encoded protein: CASSPLGSGGTDTQYF. Using reference TRBV18 and TRBJ2-3 for the parts outside the CDR3, the full variable domain is NAGVMQNPRHLVRRRGQEARLRCSPMKGHSHVYWYRQLPEEGLKFMVYLQKENIIDESGMPKERFSAEFPKEGPSILRIQQVVRGDSAAYFCASSPLGSGGTDTQYFGPGTRLTVL.

The V and J genes are TRBV2 and TRBJ2-1; D perhaps matches TRBD2 (5 bases). The germline CDR1 and CDR2 sequences are SNHLY and FYNNEI. The germline V and J ends were trimmed by 4 bases and 12 bases, with 13 bases remaining between them. The CDR3 is made up of 12 amino acids. The chain's CDR3 is CASSADSGRQFF. CDR3 in DNA: TGTGCCAGCAGTGCGGACTCGGGCCGGCAGTTCTTC. The full variable domain, with the rest looked up from reference TRBV2 and TRBJ2-1, is EPEVTQTPSHQVTQMGQEVILRCVPISNHLYFYWYRQILGQKVEFLVSFYNNEISEKSEIFDDQFSVERPDGSNFTLKIRSTKLEDSAMYFCASSADSGRQFFGPGTRLTVL.

This clone was counted only a few times. This sequence joins TRBV20-1 and TRBJ1-5; the D gene is possibly TRBD1 (6 bases). CDR3 length equals 16 residues. Trimming left V 3 bases short and J 5 bases short, with 20 bases between. In germline, CDR1 is DFQATT, CDR2 SNEGSKA (reference sequence). CDR3 nucleotide sequence: TGCAGTGCTAGTACCAACCTTCGAGGGGGAGATCAGCCCCAGCATTTT. This translates into CSASTNLRGGDQPQHF.

Only a few counts were recorded for this clone. J is TRBJ1-2 and V is TRBV9, with 8 positions matching TRBD1. Unmatched junction bases numbered 6, after V lost 3 bases and J lost 8 bases. The CDR3 loop spans 13 amino acids. The germline V gene has CDR1 SGDLS and CDR2 YYNGEE. The CDR3 reads CASSDGTGGGYTF. The CDR3 DNA is TGTGCCAGCAGCGACGGGACAGGTGGAGGCTACACCTTC.

This clone was seen more than once but under ten times. This sequence joins TRBV9 and TRBJ1-1; a weak D match, TRBD1 (5 bases). This CDR3 has 14 amino acids. CDR1 and CDR2 from the germline V gene are SGDLS and YYNGEE. Deletions cut 1 base from V and 5 bases from J, with 12 bases between. CDR3 nucleotide sequence: TGTGCCAGCAGCGTACTGGGAGGGGTAACTGAAGCTTTCTTT. Protein product: CASSVLGGVTEAFF. Together with reference TRBV9 and TRBJ1-1, the CDR3 gives the full variable domain: DSGVTQTPKHLITATGQRVTLRCSPRSGDLSVYWYQQSLDQGLQFLIQYYNGEERAKGNILERFSAQQFPDLHSELNLSSLELGDSALYFCASSVLGGVTEAFFGQGTRLTVV.

The V gene is TRBV4-1, the J gene TRBJ2-2; TRBD2 might be the D (5 bases). CDR1 and CDR2 (germline): MGHRA, YSYEKL. V shed 4 bases and J shed 6 bases, with 9 bases lying between them. This CDR3 is built from 13 residues. The CDR3 bases are TGCGCCAGCAGCCCCACCGGGGCCGGGGAGCTGTTTTTT. Translating it yields CASSPTGAGELFF.

This chain uses TRBV29-1 with TRBJ1-1, with 9 bases that match TRBD1. This CDR3 has 14 amino acids. In germline, CDR1 is SQVTM, CDR2 ANQGSEA. The V gene end was trimmed by 3 bases and the J gene end by 6 bases; junction bases not matched to a gene: 8. This CDR3 is CSVEGEQGAAEAFF. In DNA, the CDR3 is TGCAGCGTTGAGGGAGAACAGGGGGCCGCTGAAGCTTTCTTT.

This clone was counted a few times. The V call is TRBV19, the J call TRBJ1-2; D possibly corresponds to TRBD1 (5 bases). V was shortened by 7 bases and J by 4 bases, with 13 bases between the two germline ends. Per the germline V gene, CDR1 is LNHDA and CDR2 is SQIVND (reference sequence). The CDR3 covers 13 residues. For the CDR3, the DNA is TGTGCCAGTAAAGACAGCAATGTCTATGGCTACACCTTC. It specifies CASKDSNVYGYTF.

The count of this clone is one. The V and J genes are TRBV5-1 and TRBJ2-1; maybe TRBD2 (5 bases). V was shortened by 1 base and J by 0 bases, with 8 bases between the two germline ends. The CDR3 has 15 residues. CDR1 and CDR2 (germline): SGHRS, YFSETQ. The DNA of the CDR3 is TGCGCCAGCAGCTTGTCCACTAGCTCCTACAATGAGCAGTTCTTC. It codes for CASSLSTSSYNEQFF.

This chain connects TRBV28 to TRBJ1-5, with 9 bases lining up with TRBD1. CDR3 size: 15 residues. Germline trimming cut 6 bases from V and 5 bases from J; bases unmatched to any gene: 8. Per germline, CDR1 MDHEN and CDR2 SYDVKM. Here the CDR3 reads CASSPTDRGDQPQHF. The CDR3 DNA reads as TGTGCCAGCAGCCCTACGGACAGGGGCGATCAGCCCCAGCATTTT.

This clone was observed a single time. The V and J genes are TRBV12-5 and TRBJ1-6, with D maybe TRBD1 (5 bases). Looked up from germline, CDR1 is LGHNT and CDR2 is FRNRAP. There are 12 residues in the CDR3. V lost 1 base and J 11 bases, leaving 6 bases between the germline ends. In DNA, the CDR3 is TGTGCTAGTGGTTTGGAGGGGCCACCCCTCCACTTT. Protein: CASGLEGPPLHF.

There are a few counts of this clone. The chain recombines TRBV7-9 with TRBJ1-2; perhaps TRBD1 as D (5 bases). The CDR3 sequence is 17 residues long. Trimming removed 5 bases at V and 3 bases at J, with 22 bases between. Germline loops: CDR1 SEHNR, CDR2 FQNEAQ (reference sequence). This CDR3 reads CASSATWGEGDYYGYTF. Here the CDR3 DNA reads TGTGCCAGCAGCGCGACATGGGGAGAAGGGGACTACTATGGCTACACCTTC.

The chain carries TRBV29-1 and TRBJ2-7; D not certain. The germline V gene has CDR1 SQVTM and CDR2 ANQGSEA. V was trimmed by 7 bases and J by 5 bases, leaving 15 bases between them. The CDR3 runs to 12 residues. CDR3 DNA: TGCAGCGCCCTCGAGTCGACACACGAGCAGTACTTC. Its protein is CSALESTHEQYF.

This sequence joins TRBV10-3 and TRBJ1-6; 9 nucleotides agree with TRBD1. V lost 4 bases to trimming and J lost 7 bases; unmatched junction nucleotides: 5. The germline V gene has CDR1 ENHRY and CDR2 SYGVKD. The CDR3 is made up of 15 amino acids. The CDR3 nucleotides read TGTGCCATCAGTGGGCAACAGGGGGCAAATTCACCCCTCCACTTT. Translation gives CAISGQQGANSPLHF.

This sequence joins TRBV6-5 and TRBJ2-3, with D unresolved. CDR3 length equals 13 residues. Germline-derived CDR1 and CDR2 are MNHEY and SVGAGI. V was shortened by 7 bases and J by 2 bases, with 10 bases between the two germline ends. In DNA, the CDR3 is TGTGCCAGCACCGCGGCGCTCACAGATACGCAGTATTTT. It translates to CASTAALTDTQYF.

The table lists this clone with many counts. This rearrangement joins TRBV6-1 to TRBJ2-2, with D hard to call. V lost 1 base and J 6 bases, leaving 12 bases between the germline ends. Germline CDR1 reads MNHNS; CDR2 reads SASEGT. The CDR3 spans 15 residues. CDR3 in DNA: TGTGCCAGCAGTGAAGAGGAGACCGGCCCCGGGGAGCTGTTTTTT. The encoded protein is CASSEEETGPGELFF.

The chain combines TRBV19 with TRBJ1-1; unclear D gene. CDR3 size: 12 residues. The germline gives CDR1 LNHDA, CDR2 SQIVND (reference sequence). V was pared by 3 bases and J by 7 bases, with 9 bases between. As DNA, the CDR3 is TGTGCCAGTAGTATGAGCGGAGGTGAAGCTTTCTTT. The encoded protein is CASSMSGGEAFF.

V usage is TRBV7-6 and J usage is TRBJ1-3; D gene unclear. Trimming pared 5 bases from V and 4 bases from J, leaving 9 bases between. Germline loops: CDR1 SGHVS, CDR2 FNYEAQ. This CDR3 has 13 amino acids. CDR3 nucleotides: TGTGCCAGCAGCCACAACAAGGGAAACACCATATATTTT. Translating it yields CASSHNKGNTIYF.

The genes are TRBV7-2 and TRBJ2-7; 12 bases align to TRBD2. Germline V gives CDR1 SGHTA, CDR2 FQGNSA. The CDR3 runs 16 residues. V lost 2 bases and J lost 6; bases outside the gene matches: 8. The DNA for the CDR3 is TGTGCCAGCAGCTTATACCTAGCGGGGGGGCCCAGCGAGCAGTACTTC. It codes for CASSLYLAGGPSEQYF.

V and J are TRBV29-1 and TRBJ2-5; 7 bases map to TRBD1. V gave up 7 bases and J gave up 4 bases; unmatched junction bases: 6. The germline V gene encodes CDR1 SQVTM and CDR2 ANQGSEA. CDR3 length: 12 residues. The CDR3 DNA sequence: TGCAGCGCCGACAGGGCTGGAGAGACCCAGTACTTC. Residues: CSADRAGETQYF.

The chain has TRBV19 and TRBJ2-2; 7 bases line up with TRBD2. This CDR3 is built from 16 residues. With 7 bases clipped from V and 4 bases from J, the junction kept 12 bases outside the gene matches. The germline V gene has CDR1 LNHDA and CDR2 SQIVND (reference sequence). CDR3 region: CASTNPSRGVTGELFF. CDR3 nucleotides: TGTGCCAGTACGAACCCAAGTCGGGGGGTCACCGGGGAGCTGTTTTTT.

This clone has more than one count but fewer than ten. The rearrangement joins TRBV19 to TRBJ1-1; tentative D call: TRBD1 (6 bases). V shed 6 bases and J shed 6 bases, with 17 bases lying between them. The CDR3 is made up of 14 amino acids. Germline V gene lookup returns CDR1 LNHDA and CDR2 SQIVND (reference sequence). CDR3 in amino acids: CASRARGGDPEAFF. The CDR3 DNA is TGTGCCAGTAGGGCCCGAGGGGGGGACCCTGAAGCTTTCTTT.

The chain is built from TRBV6-1 and TRBJ1-5, with 12 positions matching TRBD1. CDR3 length equals 16 residues. The germline V gene encodes CDR1 MNHNS and CDR2 SASEGT. Trimming removed 4 bases from V and 6 bases from J; junction bases left unmatched: 7. The CDR3 sequence: CASSGRGQGALQPQHF. The CDR3 DNA reads as TGTGCCAGCAGTGGGAGGGGACAGGGGGCTCTTCAGCCCCAGCATTTT.